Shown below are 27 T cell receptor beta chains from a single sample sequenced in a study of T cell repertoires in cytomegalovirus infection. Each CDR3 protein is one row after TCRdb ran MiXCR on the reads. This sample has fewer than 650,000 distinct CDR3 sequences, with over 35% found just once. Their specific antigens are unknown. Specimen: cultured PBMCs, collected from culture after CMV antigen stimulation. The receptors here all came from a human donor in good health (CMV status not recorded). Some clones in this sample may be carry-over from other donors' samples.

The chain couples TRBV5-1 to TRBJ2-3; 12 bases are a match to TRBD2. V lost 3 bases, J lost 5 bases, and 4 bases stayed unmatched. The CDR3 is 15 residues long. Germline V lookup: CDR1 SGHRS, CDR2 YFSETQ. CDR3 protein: CASSSQTSGGDTQYF. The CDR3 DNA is TGCGCCAGCAGCTCACAGACTAGCGGGGGAGATACGCAGTATTTT.

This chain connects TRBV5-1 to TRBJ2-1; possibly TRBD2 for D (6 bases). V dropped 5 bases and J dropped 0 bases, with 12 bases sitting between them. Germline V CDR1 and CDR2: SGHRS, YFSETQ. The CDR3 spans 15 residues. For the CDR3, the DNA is TGCGCCAGCAGTAATGGGGGGAGCTCCTACAATGAGCAGTTCTTC. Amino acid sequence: CASSNGGSSYNEQFF.

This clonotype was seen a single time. CDR3 sequence (DNA): TGTGCCAGCAGCCAAACGGGGCCCCACGAGCAGTACTTC. This codes for CASSQTGPHEQYF. The rearrangement uses TRBV7-6 and TRBJ2-7, with D perhaps assigned TRBD1 or TRBD2 (5 bases each). Per the germline V gene, CDR1 is SGHVS and CDR2 is FNYEAQ. The CDR3 has 13 residues. V shed 5 bases and J shed 5 bases, with 13 bases lying between them.

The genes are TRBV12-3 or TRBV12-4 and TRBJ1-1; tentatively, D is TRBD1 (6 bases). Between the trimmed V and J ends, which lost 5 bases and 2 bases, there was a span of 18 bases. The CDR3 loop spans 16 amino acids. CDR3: CASSLGGHSSNTEAFF. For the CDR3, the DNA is TGTGCCAGCAGTCTGGGGGGCCACAGTAGCAACACTGAAGCTTTCTTT.

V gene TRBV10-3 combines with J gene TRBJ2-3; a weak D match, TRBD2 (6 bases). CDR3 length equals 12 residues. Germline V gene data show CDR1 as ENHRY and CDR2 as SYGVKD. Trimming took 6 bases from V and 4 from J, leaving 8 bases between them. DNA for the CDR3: TGTGCCATCAGGGACTATTCAGATACGCAGTATTTT. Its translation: CAIRDYSDTQYF.

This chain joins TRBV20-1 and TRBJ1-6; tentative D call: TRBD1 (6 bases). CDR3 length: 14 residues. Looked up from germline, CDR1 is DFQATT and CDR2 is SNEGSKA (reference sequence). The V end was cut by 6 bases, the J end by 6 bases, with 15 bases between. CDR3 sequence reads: CSARKGVLNSPLHF. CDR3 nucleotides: TGCAGTGCAAGAAAGGGGGTCCTTAATTCACCCCTCCACTTT.

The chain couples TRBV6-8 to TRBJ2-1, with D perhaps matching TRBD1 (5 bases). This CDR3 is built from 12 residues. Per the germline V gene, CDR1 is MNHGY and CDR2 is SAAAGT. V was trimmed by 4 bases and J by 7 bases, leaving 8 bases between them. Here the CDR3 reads CASSSRTNEQFF. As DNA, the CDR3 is TGTGCCAGCAGTTCCCGGACAAATGAGCAGTTCTTC.

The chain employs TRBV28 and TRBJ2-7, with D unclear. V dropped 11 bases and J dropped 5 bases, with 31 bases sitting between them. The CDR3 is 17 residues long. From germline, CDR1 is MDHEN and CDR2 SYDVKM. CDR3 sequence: CASKKSLNRVPQDEQYF. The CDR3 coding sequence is TGTGCCTCGAAAAAATCTTTGAATAGGGTCCCCCAGGACGAGCAGTACTTC.

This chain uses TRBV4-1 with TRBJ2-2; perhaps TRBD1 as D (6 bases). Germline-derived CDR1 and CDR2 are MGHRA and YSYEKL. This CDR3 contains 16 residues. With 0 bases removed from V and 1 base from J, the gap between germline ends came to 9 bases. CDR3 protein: CASSQDPDRNTGELFF. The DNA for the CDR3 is TGCGCCAGCAGCCAAGATCCGGACAGGAACACCGGGGAGCTGTTTTTT.

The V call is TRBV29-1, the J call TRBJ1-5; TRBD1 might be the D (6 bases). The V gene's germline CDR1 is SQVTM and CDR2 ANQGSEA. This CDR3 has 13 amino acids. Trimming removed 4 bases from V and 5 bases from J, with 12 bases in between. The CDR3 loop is CSVGRGGDQPQHF. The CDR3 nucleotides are TGCAGCGTTGGCAGGGGCGGAGATCAGCCCCAGCATTTT.

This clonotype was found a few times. CDR3 DNA sequence: TGTGCCAGCAGCTTTAGCGGGTGGGGGAACAATGAGCAGTTCTTC. It yields the protein CASSFSGWGNNEQFF. This chain links TRBV7-2 with TRBJ2-1, with 7 bases identical to TRBD2. V trimming: 3 bases; J trimming: 5 bases; junction bases outside the gene matches: 7. The CDR3 covers 15 residues. Germline V gene sequence: CDR1 SGHTA, CDR2 FQGNSA.

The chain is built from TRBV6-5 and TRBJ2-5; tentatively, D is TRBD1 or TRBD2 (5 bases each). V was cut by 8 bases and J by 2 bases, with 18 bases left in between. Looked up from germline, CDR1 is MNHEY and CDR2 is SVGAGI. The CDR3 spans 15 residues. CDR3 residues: CASGRGVMLQETQYF. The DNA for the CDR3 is TGTGCCAGCGGGCGAGGGGTAATGCTACAAGAGACCCAGTACTTC.

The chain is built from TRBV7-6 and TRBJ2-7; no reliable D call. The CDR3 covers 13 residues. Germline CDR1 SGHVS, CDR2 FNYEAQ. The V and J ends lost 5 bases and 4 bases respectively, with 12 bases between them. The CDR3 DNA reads TGTGCCAGCAGCCCCCCCGCCCGGTACGAGCAGTACTTC. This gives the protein CASSPPARYEQYF.

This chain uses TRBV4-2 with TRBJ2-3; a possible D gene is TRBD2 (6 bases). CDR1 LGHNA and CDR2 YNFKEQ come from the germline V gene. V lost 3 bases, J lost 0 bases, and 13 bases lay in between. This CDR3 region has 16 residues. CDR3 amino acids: CASSHPRGLSTDTQYF. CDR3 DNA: TGTGCCAGCAGCCACCCCAGAGGACTAAGCACAGATACGCAGTATTTT.

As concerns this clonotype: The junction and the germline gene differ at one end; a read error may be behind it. DNA for the CDR3: TGCAGTGCAACGGACCCTATCTACGATGAGCAGTTCTTC. It is translated as CSATDPIYDEQFF. The rearrangement links TRBV20-1 to TRBJ2-1; no clear D gene. This CDR3 is built from 13 residues. The germline gives CDR1 DFQATT, CDR2 SNEGSKA (reference sequence).

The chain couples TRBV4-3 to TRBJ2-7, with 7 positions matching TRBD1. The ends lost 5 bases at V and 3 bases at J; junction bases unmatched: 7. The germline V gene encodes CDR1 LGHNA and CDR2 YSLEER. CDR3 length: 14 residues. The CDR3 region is CASSTQQGFYEQYF. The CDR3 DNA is TGCGCCAGCAGCACTCAACAGGGGTTCTACGAGCAGTACTTC.

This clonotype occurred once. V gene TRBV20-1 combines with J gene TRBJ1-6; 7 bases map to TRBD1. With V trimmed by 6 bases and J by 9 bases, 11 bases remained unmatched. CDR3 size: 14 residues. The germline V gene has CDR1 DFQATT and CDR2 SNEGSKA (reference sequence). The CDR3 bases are TGCAGTGCAATGACAGGGCGGTGGGTTTCACCCCTCCACTTT. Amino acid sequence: CSAMTGRWVSPLHF.

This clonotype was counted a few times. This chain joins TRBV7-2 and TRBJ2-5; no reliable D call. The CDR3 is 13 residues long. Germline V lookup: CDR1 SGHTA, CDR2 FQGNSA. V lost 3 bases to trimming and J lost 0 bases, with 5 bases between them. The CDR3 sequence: CASSFHHQETQYF. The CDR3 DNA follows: TGTGCCAGCAGCTTTCACCACCAAGAGACCCAGTACTTC.

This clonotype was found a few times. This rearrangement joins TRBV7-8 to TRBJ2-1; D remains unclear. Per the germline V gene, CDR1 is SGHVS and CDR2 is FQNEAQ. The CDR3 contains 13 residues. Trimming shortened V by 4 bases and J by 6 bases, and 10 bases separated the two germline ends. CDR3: CASSSVRGNEQFF. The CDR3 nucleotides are TGTGCCAGCAGCTCGGTGCGAGGCAATGAGCAGTTCTTC.

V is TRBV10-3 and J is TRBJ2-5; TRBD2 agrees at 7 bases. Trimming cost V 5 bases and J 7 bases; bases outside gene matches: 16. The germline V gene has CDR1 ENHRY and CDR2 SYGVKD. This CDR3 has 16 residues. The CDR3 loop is CAISTTGTSPGGTQYF. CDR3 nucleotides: TGTGCCATCAGTACTACCGGGACTTCCCCGGGGGGGACCCAGTACTTC.

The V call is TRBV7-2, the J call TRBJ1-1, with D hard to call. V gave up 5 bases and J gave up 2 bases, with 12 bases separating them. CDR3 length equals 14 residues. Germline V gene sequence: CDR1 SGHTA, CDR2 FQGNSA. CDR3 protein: CASSQQPTNTEAFF. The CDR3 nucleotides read TGTGCCAGCAGCCAGCAGCCCACAAACACTGAAGCTTTCTTT.

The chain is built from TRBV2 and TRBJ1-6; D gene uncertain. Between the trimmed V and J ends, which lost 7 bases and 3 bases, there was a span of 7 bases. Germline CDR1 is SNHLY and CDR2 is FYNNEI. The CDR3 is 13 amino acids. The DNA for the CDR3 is TGTGCCAGCAAGCAGATCTATAATTCACCCCTCCACTTT. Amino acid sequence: CASKQIYNSPLHF.

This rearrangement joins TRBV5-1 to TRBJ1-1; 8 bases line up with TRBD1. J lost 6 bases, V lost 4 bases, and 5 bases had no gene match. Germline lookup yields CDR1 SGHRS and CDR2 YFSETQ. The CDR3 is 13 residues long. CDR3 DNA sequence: TGCGCCAGCAGCACGACAGGGGTCGCTGAAGCTTTCTTT. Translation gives CASSTTGVAEAFF.

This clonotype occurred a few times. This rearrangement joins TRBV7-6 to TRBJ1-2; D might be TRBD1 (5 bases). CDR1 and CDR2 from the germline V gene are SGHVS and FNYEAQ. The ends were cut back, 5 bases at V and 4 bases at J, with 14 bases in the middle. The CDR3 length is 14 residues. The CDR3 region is CASSVQGLLYGYTF. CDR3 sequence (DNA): TGTGCCAGCAGCGTCCAGGGTCTCCTCTATGGCTACACCTTC.

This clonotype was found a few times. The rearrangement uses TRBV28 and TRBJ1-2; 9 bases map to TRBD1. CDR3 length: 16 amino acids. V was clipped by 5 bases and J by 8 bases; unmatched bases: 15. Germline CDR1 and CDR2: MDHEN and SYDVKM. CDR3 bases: TGTGCCAGCAGTGAGACCCCCGGGACAGGGAACCGAGGCTACACCTTC. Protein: CASSETPGTGNRGYTF.

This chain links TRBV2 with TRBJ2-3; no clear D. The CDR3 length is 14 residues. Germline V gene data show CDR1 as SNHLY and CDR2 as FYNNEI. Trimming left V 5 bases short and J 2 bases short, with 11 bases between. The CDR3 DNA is TGTGCCAGCAGTAAAACACCTATCACAGATACGCAGTATTTT. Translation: CASSKTPITDTQYF.

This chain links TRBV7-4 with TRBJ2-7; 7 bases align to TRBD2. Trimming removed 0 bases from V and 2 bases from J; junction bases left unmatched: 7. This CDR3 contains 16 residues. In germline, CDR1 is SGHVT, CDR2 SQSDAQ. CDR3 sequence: CASSLARGDYTYEQYF. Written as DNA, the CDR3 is TGTGCCAGCAGCTTAGCGCGAGGGGACTACACCTACGAGCAGTACTTC. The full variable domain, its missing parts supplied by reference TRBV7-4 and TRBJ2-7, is GAGVSQSPRYKVAKRGRDVALRCDSISGHVTLYWYRQTLGQGSEVLTYSQSDAQRDKSGRPSGRFSAERPERSVSTLKIQRTEQGDSAVYLCASSLARGDYTYEQYFGPGTRLTVT.